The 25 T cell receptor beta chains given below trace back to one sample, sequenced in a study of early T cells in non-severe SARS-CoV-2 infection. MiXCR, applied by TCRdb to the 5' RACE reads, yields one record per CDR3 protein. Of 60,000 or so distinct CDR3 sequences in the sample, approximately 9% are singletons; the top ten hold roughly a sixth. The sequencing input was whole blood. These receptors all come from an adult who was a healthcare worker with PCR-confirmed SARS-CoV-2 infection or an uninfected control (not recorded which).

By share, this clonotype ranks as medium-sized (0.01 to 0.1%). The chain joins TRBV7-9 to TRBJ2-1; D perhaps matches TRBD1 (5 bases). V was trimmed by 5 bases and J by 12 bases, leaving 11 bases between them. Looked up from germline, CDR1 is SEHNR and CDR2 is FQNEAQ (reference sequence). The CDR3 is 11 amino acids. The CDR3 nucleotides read TGTGCCAGCAGCCTAGGACACTGGCAGTTCTTC. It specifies CASSLGHWQFF. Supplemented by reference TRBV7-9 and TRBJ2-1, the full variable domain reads DTGVSQNPRHKITKRGQNVTFRCDPISEHNRLYWYRQTLGQGPEFLTYFQNEAQLEKSRLLSDRFSAERPKGSFSTLEIQRTEQGDSAMYLCASSLGHWQFFGPGTRLTVL.

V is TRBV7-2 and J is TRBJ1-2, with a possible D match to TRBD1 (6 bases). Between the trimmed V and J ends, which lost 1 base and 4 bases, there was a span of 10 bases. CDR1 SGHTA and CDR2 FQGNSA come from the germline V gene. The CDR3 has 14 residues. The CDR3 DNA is TGTGCCAGCAGCTTAGTAACAGGGACCTATGGCTACACCTTC. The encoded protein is CASSLVTGTYGYTF. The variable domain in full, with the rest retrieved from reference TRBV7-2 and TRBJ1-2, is GAGVSQSPSNKVTEKGKDVELRCDPISGHTALYWYRQSLGQGLEFLIYFQGNSAPDKSGLPSDRFSAERTGGSVSTLTIQRTQQEDSAVYLCASSLVTGTYGYTFGSGTRLTVV.

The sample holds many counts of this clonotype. The CDR3 protein is CASSLGFSSFLNTEAFF. As DNA, the CDR3 is TGTGCCAGCAGTTTGGGTTTTTCGTCCTTTTTAAACACTGAAGCTTTCTTT. The V gene is TRBV28, the J gene TRBJ1-1, with D hard to call. Trimming shortened V by 3 bases and J by 2 bases, and 19 bases separated the two germline ends. The germline V gene encodes CDR1 MDHEN and CDR2 SYDVKM. The CDR3 runs to 17 residues.

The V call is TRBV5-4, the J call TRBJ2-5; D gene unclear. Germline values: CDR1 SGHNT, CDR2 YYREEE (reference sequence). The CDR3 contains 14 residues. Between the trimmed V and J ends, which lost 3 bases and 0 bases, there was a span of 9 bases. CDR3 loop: CASSSAYDQETQYF. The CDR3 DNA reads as TGTGCCAGCAGCTCCGCATACGACCAAGAGACCCAGTACTTC.

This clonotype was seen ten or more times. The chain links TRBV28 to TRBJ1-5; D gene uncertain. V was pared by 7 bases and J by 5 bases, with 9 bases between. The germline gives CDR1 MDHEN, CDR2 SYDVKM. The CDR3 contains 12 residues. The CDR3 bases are TGTGCCAGCACTGGAAGAGATCAGCCCCAGCATTTT. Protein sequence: CASTGRDQPQHF.

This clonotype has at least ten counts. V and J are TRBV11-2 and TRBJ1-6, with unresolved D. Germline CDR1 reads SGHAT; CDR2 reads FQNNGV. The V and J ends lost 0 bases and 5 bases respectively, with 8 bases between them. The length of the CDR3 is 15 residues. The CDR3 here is CASSLEQVNNSPLHF. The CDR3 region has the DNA TGTGCCAGCAGCTTAGAGCAGGTGAATAATTCACCCCTCCACTTT.

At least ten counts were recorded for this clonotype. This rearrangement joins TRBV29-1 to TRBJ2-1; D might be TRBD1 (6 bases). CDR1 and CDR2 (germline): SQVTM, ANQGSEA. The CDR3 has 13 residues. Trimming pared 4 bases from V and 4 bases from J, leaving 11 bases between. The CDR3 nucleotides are TGCAGCGTTGCGACAGGAGTATACAATGAGCAGTTCTTC. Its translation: CSVATGVYNEQFF.

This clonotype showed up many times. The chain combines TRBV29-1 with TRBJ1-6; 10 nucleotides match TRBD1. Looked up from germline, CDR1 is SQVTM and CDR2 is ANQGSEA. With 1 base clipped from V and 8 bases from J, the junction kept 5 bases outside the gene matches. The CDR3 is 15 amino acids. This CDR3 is CSVEGDRGLDSPLHF. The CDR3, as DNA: TGCAGCGTTGAAGGGGACAGGGGATTGGATTCACCCCTCCACTTT.

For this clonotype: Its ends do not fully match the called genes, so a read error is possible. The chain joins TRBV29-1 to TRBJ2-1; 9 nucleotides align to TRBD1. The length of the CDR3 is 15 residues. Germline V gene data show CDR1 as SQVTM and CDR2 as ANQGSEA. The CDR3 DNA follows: TGCAGCGGACGGTCATCGGGGACAGGGTCCTTTGAGCAGTTCTTT. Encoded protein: CSGRSSGTGSFEQFF.

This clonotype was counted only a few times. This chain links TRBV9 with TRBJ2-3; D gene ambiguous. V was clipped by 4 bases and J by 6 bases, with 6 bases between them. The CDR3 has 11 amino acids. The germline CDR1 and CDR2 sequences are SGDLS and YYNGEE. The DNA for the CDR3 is TGTGCCAGCAGCTCGTTTGATACGCAGTATTTT. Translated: CASSSFDTQYF.

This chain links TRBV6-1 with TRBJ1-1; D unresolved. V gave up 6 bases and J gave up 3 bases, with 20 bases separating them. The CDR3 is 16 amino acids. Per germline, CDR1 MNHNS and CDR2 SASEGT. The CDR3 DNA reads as TGTGCCAGCAGCCCACCGCCTACGTGGTGGGACACTGAAGCTTTCTTT. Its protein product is CASSPPPTWWDTEAFF.

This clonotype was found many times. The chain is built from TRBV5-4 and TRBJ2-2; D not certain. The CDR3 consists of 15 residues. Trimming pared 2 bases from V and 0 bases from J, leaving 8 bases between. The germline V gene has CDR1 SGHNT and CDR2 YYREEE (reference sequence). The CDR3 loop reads CASSLGTSNTGELFF. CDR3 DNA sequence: TGTGCCAGCAGCTTAGGTACTTCGAACACCGGGGAGCTGTTTTTT.

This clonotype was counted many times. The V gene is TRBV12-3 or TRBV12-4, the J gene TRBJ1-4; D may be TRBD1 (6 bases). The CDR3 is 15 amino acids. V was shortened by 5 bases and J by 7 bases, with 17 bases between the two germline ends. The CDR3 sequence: CASSGPQGRGEKLFF. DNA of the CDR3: TGTGCCAGCAGTGGCCCGCAGGGGCGAGGTGAAAAACTGTTTTTT.

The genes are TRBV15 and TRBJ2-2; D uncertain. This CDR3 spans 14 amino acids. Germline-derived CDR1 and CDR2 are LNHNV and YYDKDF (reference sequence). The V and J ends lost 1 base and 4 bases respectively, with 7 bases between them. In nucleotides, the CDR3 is TGTGCCACCAGCAGAGGATCGGGCACCGGGGAGCTGTTTTTT. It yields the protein CATSRGSGTGELFF.

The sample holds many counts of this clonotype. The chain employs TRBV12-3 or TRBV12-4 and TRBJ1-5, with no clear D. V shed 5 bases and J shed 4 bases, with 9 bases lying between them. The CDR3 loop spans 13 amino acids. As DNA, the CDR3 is TGTGCCAGCAGTCGAAAGGAGAATCAGCCCCAGCATTTT. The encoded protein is CASSRKENQPQHF.

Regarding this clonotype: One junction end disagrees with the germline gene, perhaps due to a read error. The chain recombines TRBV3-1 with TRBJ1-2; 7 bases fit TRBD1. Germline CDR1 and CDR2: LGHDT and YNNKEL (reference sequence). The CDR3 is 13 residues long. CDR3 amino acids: CPSSRTGAESYTF. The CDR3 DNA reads TGTCCCAGCAGTCGAACAGGGGCAGAAAGCTACACCTTC.

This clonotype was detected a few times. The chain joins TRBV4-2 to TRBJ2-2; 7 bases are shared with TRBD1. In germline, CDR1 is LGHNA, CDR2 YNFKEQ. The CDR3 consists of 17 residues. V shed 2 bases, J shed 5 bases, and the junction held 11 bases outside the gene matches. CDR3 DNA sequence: TGTGCCAGCAGCCAACGTTTCGACAGGGTTGGGACCGGGGAGCTGTTTTTT. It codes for CASSQRFDRVGTGELFF.

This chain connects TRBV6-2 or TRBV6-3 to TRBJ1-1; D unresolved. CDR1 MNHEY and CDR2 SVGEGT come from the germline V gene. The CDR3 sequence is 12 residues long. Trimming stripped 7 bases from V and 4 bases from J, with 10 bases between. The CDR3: CASTRLGTEAFF. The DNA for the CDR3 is TGTGCCAGCACCAGGCTGGGCACTGAAGCTTTCTTT.

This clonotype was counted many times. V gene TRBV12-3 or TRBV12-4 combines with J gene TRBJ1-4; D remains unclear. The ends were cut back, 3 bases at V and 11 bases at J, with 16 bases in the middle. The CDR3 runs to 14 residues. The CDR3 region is CASSFDPGPEKLFF. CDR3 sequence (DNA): TGTGCCAGCAGTTTTGATCCGGGTCCTGAGAAACTGTTTTTT.

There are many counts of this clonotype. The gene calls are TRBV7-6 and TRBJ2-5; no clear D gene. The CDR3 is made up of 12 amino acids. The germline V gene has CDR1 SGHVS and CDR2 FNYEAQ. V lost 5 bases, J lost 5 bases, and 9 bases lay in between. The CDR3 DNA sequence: TGTGCCAGCAGCACTGACGTGGAGACCCAGTACTTC. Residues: CASSTDVETQYF.

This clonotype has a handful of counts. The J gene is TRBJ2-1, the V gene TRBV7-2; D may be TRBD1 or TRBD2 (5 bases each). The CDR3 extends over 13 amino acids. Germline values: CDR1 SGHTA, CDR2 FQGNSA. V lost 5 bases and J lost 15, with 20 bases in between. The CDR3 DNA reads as TGTGCCAGCAGCCCCCGGGACCAGCGGCTACGGTTCTTC. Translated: CASSPRDQRLRFF.

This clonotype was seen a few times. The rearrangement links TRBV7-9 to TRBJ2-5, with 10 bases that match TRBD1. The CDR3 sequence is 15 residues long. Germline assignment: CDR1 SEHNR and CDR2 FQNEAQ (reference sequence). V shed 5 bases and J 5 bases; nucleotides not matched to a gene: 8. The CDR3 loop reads CASSRQTGGRETQYF. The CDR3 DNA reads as TGTGCCAGCAGCCGGCAGACAGGGGGCCGGGAGACCCAGTACTTC.

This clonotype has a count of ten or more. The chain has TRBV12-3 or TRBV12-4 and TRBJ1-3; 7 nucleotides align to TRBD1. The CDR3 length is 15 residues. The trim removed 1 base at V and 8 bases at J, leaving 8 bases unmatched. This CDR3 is CASSLGQGGLYTIYF. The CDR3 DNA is TGTGCCAGCAGTTTAGGACAGGGTGGTCTTTACACCATATATTTT.

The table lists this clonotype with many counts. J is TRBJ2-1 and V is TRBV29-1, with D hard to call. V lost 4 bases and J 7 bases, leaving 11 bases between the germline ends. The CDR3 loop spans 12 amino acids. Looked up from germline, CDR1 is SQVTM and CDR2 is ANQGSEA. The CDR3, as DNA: TGCAGCGTTGTTTTAGGGTATAATGAGCAGTTCTTC. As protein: CSVVLGYNEQFF.

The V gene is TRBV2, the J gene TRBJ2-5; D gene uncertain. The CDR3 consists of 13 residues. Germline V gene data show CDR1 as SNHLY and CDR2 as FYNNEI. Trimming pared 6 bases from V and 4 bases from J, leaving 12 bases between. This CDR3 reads CASRGNDVETQYF. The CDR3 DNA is TGTGCCAGCAGGGGGAATGACGTAGAGACCCAGTACTTC.